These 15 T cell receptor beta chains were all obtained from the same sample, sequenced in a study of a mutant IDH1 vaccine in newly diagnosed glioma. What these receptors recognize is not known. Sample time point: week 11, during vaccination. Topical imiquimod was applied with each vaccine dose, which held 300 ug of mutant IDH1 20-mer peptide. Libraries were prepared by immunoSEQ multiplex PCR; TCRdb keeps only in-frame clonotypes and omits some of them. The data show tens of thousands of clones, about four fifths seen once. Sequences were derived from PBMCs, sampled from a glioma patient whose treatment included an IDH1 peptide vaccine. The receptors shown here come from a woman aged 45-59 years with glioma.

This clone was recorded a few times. CDR3: CASSHIASEAFF. The DNA of the CDR3 is TGTGCCAGCAGCCACATCGCCTCTGAAGCTTTCTTT. The chain combines TRBV5-6 with TRBJ1-1; D gene uncertain. Germline-derived CDR1 and CDR2 are SGHDT and YYEEEE. The CDR3 totals 12 residues. The V gene lost 4 bases and the J gene lost 6 bases, with 10 bases spanning the gap.

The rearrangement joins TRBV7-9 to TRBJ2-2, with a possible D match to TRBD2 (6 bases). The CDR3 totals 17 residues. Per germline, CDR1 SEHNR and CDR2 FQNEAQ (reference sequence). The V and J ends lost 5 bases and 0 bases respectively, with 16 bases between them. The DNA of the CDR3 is TGTGCCAGCAGCGCTAGACCAGGACTATCGAACACCGGGGAGCTGTTTTTT. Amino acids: CASSARPGLSNTGELFF.

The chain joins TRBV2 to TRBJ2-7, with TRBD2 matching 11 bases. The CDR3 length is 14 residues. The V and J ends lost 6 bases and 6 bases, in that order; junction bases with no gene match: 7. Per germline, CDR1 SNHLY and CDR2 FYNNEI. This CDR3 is CASRVSGGAGEQYF. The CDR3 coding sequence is TGTGCCAGCAGGGTTAGCGGGGGGGCCGGCGAGCAGTACTTC.

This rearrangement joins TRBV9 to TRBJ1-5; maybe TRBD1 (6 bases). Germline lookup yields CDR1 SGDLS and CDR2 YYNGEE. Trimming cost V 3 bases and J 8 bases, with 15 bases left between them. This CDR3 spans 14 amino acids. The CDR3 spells CASSGGAPLEPQHF. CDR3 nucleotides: TGTGCCAGCAGCGGGGGGGCTCCACTGGAGCCCCAGCATTTT.

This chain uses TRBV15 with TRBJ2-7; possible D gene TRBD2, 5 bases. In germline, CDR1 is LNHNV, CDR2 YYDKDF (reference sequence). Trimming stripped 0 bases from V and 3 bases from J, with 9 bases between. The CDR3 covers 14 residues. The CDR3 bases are TGTGCCACCAGCAGAGATACGGGGAACTACGAGCAGTACTTC. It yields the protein CATSRDTGNYEQYF.

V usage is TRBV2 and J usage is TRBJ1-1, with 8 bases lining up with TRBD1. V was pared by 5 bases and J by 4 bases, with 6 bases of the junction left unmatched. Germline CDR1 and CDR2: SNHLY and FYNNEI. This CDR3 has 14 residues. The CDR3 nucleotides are TGTGCCAGCAGTCCCCGGACAGGGATCACTGAAGCTTTCTTT. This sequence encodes CASSPRTGITEAFF.

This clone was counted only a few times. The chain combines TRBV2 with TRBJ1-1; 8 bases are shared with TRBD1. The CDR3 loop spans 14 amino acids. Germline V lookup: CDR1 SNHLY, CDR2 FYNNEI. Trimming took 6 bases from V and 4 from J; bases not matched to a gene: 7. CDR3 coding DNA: TGTGCCAGCAGGACAGGGGCGAGGATCACTGAAGCTTTCTTT. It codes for CASRTGARITEAFF. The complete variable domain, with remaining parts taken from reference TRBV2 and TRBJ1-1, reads EPEVTQTPSHQVTQMGQEVILRCVPISNHLYFYWYRQILGQKVEFLVSFYNNEISEKSEIFDDQFSVERPDGSNFTLKIRSTKLEDSAMYFCASRTGARITEAFFGQGTRLTVV.

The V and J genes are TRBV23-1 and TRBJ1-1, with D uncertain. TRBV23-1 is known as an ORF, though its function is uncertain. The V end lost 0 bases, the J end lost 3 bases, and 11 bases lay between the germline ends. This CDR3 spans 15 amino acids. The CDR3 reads CASSQSKYTYTEAFF. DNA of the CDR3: TGCGCCAGCAGTCAATCGAAATACACATACACTGAAGCTTTCTTT.

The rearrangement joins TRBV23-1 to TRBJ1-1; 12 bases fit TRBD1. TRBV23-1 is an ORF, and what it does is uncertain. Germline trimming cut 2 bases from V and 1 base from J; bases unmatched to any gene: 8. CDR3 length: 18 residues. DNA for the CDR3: TGCGCCAGCAGTCAAGTGGGACAGGGGGCCCCGAAGAACACTGAAGCTTTCTTT. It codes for CASSQVGQGAPKNTEAFF.

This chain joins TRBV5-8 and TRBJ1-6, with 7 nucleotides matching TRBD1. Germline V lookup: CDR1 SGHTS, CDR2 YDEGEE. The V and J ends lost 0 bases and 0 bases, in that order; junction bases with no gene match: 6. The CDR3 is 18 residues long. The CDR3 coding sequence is TGTGCCAGCAGCTTGGGGGACAGAAGGATCTCCTATAATTCACCCCTCCACTTT. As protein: CASSLGDRRISYNSPLHF.

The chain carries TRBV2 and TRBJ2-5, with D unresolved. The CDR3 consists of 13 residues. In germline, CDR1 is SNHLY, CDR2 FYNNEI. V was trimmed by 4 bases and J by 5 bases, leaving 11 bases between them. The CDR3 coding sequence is TGTGCCAGCAGTGGCCCAAGTGGGGAGACCCAGTACTTC. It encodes CASSGPSGETQYF.

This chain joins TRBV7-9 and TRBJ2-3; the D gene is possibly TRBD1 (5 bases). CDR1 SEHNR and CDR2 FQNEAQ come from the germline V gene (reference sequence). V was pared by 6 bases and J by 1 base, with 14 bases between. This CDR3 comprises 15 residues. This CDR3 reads CASSLRGWGTDTQYF. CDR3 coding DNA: TGTGCCAGCAGTCTTAGGGGATGGGGCACAGATACGCAGTATTTT.

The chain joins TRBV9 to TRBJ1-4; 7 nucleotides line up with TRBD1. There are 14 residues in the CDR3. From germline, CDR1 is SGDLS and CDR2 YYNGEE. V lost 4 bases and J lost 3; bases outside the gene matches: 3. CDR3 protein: CASSPDRPNEKLFF. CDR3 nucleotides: TGTGCCAGCAGCCCGGACAGGCCTAATGAAAAACTGTTTTTT.

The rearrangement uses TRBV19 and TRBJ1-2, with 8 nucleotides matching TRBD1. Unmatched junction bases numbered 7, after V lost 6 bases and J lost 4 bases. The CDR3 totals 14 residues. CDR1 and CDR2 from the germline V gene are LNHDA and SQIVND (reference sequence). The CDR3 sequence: CASSPNRGTYGYTF. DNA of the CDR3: TGTGCCAGTAGCCCAAACAGGGGGACCTATGGCTACACCTTC.

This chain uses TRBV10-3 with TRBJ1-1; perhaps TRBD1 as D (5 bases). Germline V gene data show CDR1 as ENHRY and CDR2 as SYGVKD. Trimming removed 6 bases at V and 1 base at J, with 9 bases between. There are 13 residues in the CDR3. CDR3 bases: TGTGCCATCAGCAACCAGGGGAACACTGAAGCTTTCTTT. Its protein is CAISNQGNTEAFF.